The 12 T cell receptor beta chains below come from one sample, sequenced in a study of blood T cell repertoires in COVID-19 (dated by TCRdb to the early 2020s). The library relied on the immunoSEQ multiplex PCR assay. The table was pulled from immuneACCESS by TCRdb, which kept in-frame rearrangements only. Such tables lose some clones; where checked, under half of the loss comes from unresolved V genes, and the rest has no known cause. The sample has under 120,000 clones on record, approximately 90% of them singletons. About a third of the sample comes from the top ten. Sequencing used peripheral blood. Receptors were obtained from a woman aged 80 or over with acute or convalescent COVID-19.

The J gene is TRBJ2-2, the V gene TRBV5-1, with TRBD2 matching over 14 bases. Per germline, CDR1 SGHRS and CDR2 YFSETQ. The CDR3 spans 18 residues. J lost 4 bases, V lost 4 bases, and 9 bases had no gene match. CDR3 sequence: CASSRRLAGGRGTGELFF. CDR3 in DNA: TGCGCCAGCAGCCGCCGACTAGCGGGGGGGCGAGGCACCGGGGAGCTGTTTTTT.

The V call is TRBV9, the J call TRBJ1-2; D is undetermined. The CDR3 extends over 15 amino acids. Germline-derived CDR1 and CDR2 are SGDLS and YYNGEE. The V end lost 3 bases, the J end lost 3 bases, and 15 bases lay between the germline ends. The CDR3 DNA follows: TGTGCCAGCAGCGCGAGCCCCAATTCTTACTATGGCTACACCTTC. Encoded protein: CASSASPNSYYGYTF.

The V and J genes are TRBV28 and TRBJ2-2, with TRBD2 identical over 9 bases. The germline V gene has CDR1 MDHEN and CDR2 SYDVKM. CDR3 length equals 16 residues. The V and J ends lost 4 bases and 2 bases, in that order; junction bases with no gene match: 5. CDR3 coding DNA: TGTGCCAGCAGTTCGCGGGGGGGACGCAACACCGGGGAGCTGTTTTTT. Translating it yields CASSSRGGRNTGELFF.

The chain combines TRBV21-1 with TRBJ2-7; the D call of TRBD1 is as the table states it, not checked on the DNA. TRBV21-1 has pseudogene status. There are 19 residues in the CDR3. CDR3 in DNA: TGTGCCAGCAGCAAAAGGTGGGACAGGGGGCCCCCCCTCTCCTACGAGCAGTACTTC. Translation gives CASSKRWDRGPPLSYEQYF.

The gene calls are TRBV9 and TRBJ1-5; no definite D call. V lost 4 bases and J 3 bases, leaving 14 bases between the germline ends. CDR3 length: 15 amino acids. Germline V CDR1 and CDR2: SGDLS, YYNGEE. CDR3 coding DNA: TGTGCCAGCAGCTCCGGCGGTACCTACAATCAGCCCCAGCATTTT. It encodes CASSSGGTYNQPQHF.

The rearrangement links TRBV29-1 to TRBJ2-3; D is possibly TRBD2 (7 bases). Germline loops: CDR1 SQVTM, CDR2 ANQGSEA. V was shortened by 4 bases and J by 3 bases, with 14 bases between the two germline ends. The CDR3 is 14 residues long. In DNA, the CDR3 is TGCAGCGTTGGGGGGCGGGGGAGGACAGATACGCAGTATTTT. Its translation: CSVGGRGRTDTQYF.

This sequence joins TRBV10-3 and TRBJ2-6; 8 bases fit TRBD1. Germline lookup yields CDR1 ENHRY and CDR2 SYGVKD. V lost 10 bases, J lost 0 bases, and 14 bases stayed unmatched. The CDR3 contains 18 residues. CDR3 sequence reads: CATRERGTGSSGANVLTF. The DNA for the CDR3 is TGTGCCACCCGAGAAAGGGGGACAGGATCCTCTGGGGCCAACGTCCTGACTTTC.

This chain connects TRBV4-3 to TRBJ2-5, with 8 positions matching TRBD2. CDR3 size: 15 residues. From germline, CDR1 is LGHNA and CDR2 YSLEER. V lost 2 bases to trimming and J lost 4 bases; unmatched junction nucleotides: 6. The CDR3 DNA sequence: TGCGCCAGCAGCCAAAGGGGTAGCGGGACAGAGACCCAGTACTTC. Its translation is CASSQRGSGTETQYF.

This chain uses TRBV9 with TRBJ2-1, with no clear D. This CDR3 has 16 amino acids. Between the trimmed V and J ends, which lost 0 bases and 4 bases, there was a span of 14 bases. Germline V CDR1 and CDR2: SGDLS, YYNGEE. The CDR3: CASSVESWAGYNEQFF. CDR3 nucleotides: TGTGCCAGCAGCGTAGAGTCATGGGCCGGATACAATGAGCAGTTCTTC. The variable domain in full, completed from reference TRBV9 and TRBJ2-1, reads DSGVTQTPKHLITATGQRVTLRCSPRSGDLSVYWYQQSLDQGLQFLIQYYNGEERAKGNILERFSAQQFPDLHSELNLSSLELGDSALYFCASSVESWAGYNEQFFGPGTRLTVL.

The rearrangement joins TRBV18 to TRBJ2-7; no clear D. Germline loops: CDR1 KGHSH, CDR2 LQKENI. The CDR3 has 15 amino acids. V was pared by 3 bases and J by 0 bases, with 12 bases between. The CDR3 spells CASSPYGRVSYEQYF. The CDR3 DNA follows: TGTGCCAGCTCACCTTATGGTAGAGTCTCCTACGAGCAGTACTTC.

The rearrangement joins TRBV4-3 to TRBJ2-7, with 8 positions matching TRBD1. This CDR3 contains 14 residues. Germline V gene data show CDR1 as LGHNA and CDR2 as YSLEER. V lost 1 base and J lost 5; bases outside the gene matches: 4. This CDR3 reads CASSQVRGPHEQYF. In DNA, the CDR3 is TGCGCCAGCAGCCAAGTCAGGGGGCCCCACGAGCAGTACTTC.

The genes are TRBV18 and TRBJ1-5; 7 bases line up with TRBD1. Germline V gene sequence: CDR1 KGHSH, CDR2 LQKENI. Germline trimming cut 5 bases from V and 1 base from J; bases unmatched to any gene: 14. The CDR3 contains 18 residues. The CDR3 DNA reads TGTGCCAGCTCATCCAGGGACAGCCGTACAGTCAGCAATCAGCCCCAGCATTTT. Amino acid sequence: CASSSRDSRTVSNQPQHF.